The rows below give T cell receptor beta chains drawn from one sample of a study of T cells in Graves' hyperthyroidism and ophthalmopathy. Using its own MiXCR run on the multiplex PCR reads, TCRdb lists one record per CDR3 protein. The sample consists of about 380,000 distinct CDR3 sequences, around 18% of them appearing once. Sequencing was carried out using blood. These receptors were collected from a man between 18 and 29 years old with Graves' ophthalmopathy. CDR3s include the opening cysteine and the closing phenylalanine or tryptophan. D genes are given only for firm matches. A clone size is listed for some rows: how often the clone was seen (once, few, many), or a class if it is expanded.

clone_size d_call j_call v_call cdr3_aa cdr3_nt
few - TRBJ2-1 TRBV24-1 CATSDSTVEQFF TGTGCCACCAGTGATTCTACCGTGGAGCAGTTCTTC
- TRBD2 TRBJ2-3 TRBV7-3 CASSETGTSGGDTDTQYF TGTGCCAGCAGCGAAACCGGGACTAGCGGGGGTGACACAGATACGCAGTATTTT
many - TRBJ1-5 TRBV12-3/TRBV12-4 CASRPTGGANQPQHF TGTGCCAGCAGACCCACGGGGGGAGCAAATCAGCCCCAGCATTTT
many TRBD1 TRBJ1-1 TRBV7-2 CASSYRDRGLEAFF TGTGCCAGCAGCTACCGGGACAGGGGGCTTGAAGCTTTCTTT
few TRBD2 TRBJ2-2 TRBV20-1 CSARGGGPANTGELFF TGCAGTGCTAGAGGGGGGGGACCAGCGAACACCGGGGAGCTGTTTTTT
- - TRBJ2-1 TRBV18 CASSPGMTGEPYNEQFF TGTGCCAGCTCGCCAGGGATGACGGGGGAACCCTACAATGAGCAGTTCTTC
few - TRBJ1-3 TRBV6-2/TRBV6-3 CASAWISGNTIYF TGTGCCAGCGCGTGGATCTCTGGAAACACCATATATTTT
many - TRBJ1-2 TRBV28 CASTTPLAGTYGYTF TGTGCCAGCACCACGCCCCTAGCAGGGACCTATGGCTACACCTTC
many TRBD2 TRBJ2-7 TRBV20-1 CSARGGLAGGFSYEQYF TGCAGTGCTAGGGGAGGACTAGCGGGGGGCTTCTCCTACGAGCAGTACTTC
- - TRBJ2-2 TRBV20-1 CSATKANGELFF TGCAGTGCGACCAAGGCGAACGGGGAGCTGTTTTTT
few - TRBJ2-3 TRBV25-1 CARRGGGTDTQYF TGTGCCCGCAGGGGTGGAGGCACAGATACGCAGTATTTT
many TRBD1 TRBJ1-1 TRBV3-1 CASNSLDDRGNVNTEAFF TGTGCCAGCAACTCATTGGACGACAGGGGAAACGTGAACACTGAAGCTTTCTTT
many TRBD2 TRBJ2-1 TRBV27 CASSPRGNNEQFF TGTGCCAGCAGTCCGCGGGGGAACAATGAGCAGTTCTTC
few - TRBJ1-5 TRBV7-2 CASSTRVDQPQHF TGTGCCAGCAGCACGAGGGTCGATCAGCCCCAGCATTTT
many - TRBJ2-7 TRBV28 CATADGAYEQYF TGTGCCACCGCGGACGGCGCCTACGAGCAGTACTTC
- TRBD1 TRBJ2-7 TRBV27 CASSFQGANEQYF TGTGCCAGCAGTTTTCAGGGGGCGAACGAGCAGTACTTC
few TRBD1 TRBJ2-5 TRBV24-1 CATSEPGQGAQYF TGTGCCACCAGTGAACCGGGACAGGGGGCCCAGTACTTC
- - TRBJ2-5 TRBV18 CASSQGSSAQETQYF TGTGCCAGCTCTCAAGGGTCGTCGGCGCAAGAGACCCAGTACTTC